This T cell receptor beta chain derives from a study of cytomegalovirus exposure and HLA in healthy donors. A word on this clone: What it recognizes is unknown.

Points from the study as a whole: Sequencing artifact likely explains a cluster of highly shared sequence variants.

PCR involved 60 Vbeta and 13 Jbeta primers. Original methodology: A later analysis tallied roughly 77 million unique TCR beta chains, approximately 10 million of them shared. TCRdb keeps only in-frame clones here, not all; method: immunoSEQ multiplex PCR. V and J calls plus clone size are reproduced from that table; the DNA served to infer D and trimming. The data contain roughly 150,000 clones, around 72% of them singletons. Nominally healthy donors were sampled, though unrecorded immune exposures were likely. The sequence was collected from a man aged 35-49 years in good health and CMV-seronegative. The sequencing sample was made of PBMCs.

CDR3 in amino acids: CAWSAMTGPPYEQYF. The CDR3 nucleotides read TGTGCCTGGAGTGCAATGACAGGGCCTCCCTACGAGCAGTACTTC. The genes are TRBV30 and TRBJ2-7; 7 bases are shared with TRBD1. The CDR3 sequence is 15 residues long. J gave up 2 bases and V 1 base, and 8 bases lay outside the gene matches. Germline loops: CDR1 GTSNPN, CDR2 SVGIG (reference sequence). The whole variable domain, filled in from reference TRBV30 and TRBJ2-7, reads SQTIHQWPATLVQPVGSPLSLECTVEGTSNPNLYWYRQAAGRGLQLLFYSVGIGQISSEVPQNLSASRPQDRQFILSSKKLLLSDSGFYLCAWSAMTGPPYEQYFGPGTRLTVT.